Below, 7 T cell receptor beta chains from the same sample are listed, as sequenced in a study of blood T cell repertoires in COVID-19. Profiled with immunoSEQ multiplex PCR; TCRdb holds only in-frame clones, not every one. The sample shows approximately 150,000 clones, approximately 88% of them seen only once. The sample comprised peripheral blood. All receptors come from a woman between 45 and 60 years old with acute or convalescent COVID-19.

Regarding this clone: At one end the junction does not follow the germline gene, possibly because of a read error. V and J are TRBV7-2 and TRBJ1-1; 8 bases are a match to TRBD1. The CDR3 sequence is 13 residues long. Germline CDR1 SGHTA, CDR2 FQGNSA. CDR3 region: CASSLPGQGAAYF. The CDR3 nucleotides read TGTGCCAGCAGCTTACCGGGCCAGGGGGCCGCGTACTTT. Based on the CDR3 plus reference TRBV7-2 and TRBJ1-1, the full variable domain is GAGVSQSPSNKVTEKGKDVELRCDPISGHTALYWYRQSLGQGLEFLIYFQGNSAPDKSGLPSDRFSAERTGGSVSTLTIQRTQQEDSAVYLCASSLPGQGAAYFGQGTRLTVV.

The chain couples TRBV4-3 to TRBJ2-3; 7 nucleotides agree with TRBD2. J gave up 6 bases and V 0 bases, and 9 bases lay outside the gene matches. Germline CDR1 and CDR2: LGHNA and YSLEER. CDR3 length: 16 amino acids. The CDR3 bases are TGCGCCAGCAGCCAAGAGTTCTCGCGGGAGTGGGATACGCAGTATTTT. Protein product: CASSQEFSREWDTQYF.

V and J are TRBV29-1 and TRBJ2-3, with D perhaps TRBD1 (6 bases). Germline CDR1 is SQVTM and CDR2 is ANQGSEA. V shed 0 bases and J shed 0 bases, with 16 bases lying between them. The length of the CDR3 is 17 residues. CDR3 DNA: TGCAGCGTTGAAGAAAGCTTATCAGGGGTTAGCACAGATACGCAGTATTTT. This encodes CSVEESLSGVSTDTQYF.

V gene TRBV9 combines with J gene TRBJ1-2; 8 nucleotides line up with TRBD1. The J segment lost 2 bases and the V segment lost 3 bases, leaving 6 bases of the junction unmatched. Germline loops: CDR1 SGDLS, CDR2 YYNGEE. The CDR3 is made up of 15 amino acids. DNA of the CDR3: TGTGCCAGCAGCGCCCGACAGGGGACAAACTATGGCTACACCTTC. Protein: CASSARQGTNYGYTF.

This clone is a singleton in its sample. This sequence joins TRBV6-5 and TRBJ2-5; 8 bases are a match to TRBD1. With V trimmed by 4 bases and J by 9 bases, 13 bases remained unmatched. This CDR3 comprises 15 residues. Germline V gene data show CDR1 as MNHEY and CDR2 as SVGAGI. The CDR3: CASSLTGQGNLAQYF. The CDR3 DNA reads TGTGCCAGCAGTTTGACTGGACAGGGTAATTTGGCCCAGTACTTC.

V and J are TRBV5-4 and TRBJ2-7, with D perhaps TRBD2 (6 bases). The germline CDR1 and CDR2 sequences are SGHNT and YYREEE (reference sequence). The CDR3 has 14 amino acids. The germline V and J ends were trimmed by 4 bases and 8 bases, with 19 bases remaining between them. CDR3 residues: CASSPERRDPKQYF. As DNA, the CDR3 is TGTGCCAGCAGCCCTGAAAGGAGGGATCCCAAGCAGTACTTC. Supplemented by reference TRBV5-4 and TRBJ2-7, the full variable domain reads ETGVTQSPTHLIKTRGQQVTLRCSSQSGHNTVSWYQQALGQGPQFIFQYYREEENGRGNFPPRFSGLQFPNYSSELNVNALELDDSALYLCASSPERRDPKQYFGPGTRLTVT.

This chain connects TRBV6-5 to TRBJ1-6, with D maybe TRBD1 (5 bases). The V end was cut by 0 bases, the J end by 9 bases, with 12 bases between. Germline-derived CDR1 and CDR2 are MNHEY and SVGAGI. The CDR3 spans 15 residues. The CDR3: CASSYSAREGSPLHF. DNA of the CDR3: TGTGCCAGCAGTTACTCGGCCAGGGAAGGTTCACCCCTCCACTTT.